The 27 T cell receptor beta chains given below trace back to one sample, sequenced in a study of blood T cell repertoires in COVID-19. Clones were read by immunoSEQ multiplex PCR, and TCRdb kept only the in-frame ones, dropping some. The sample has some 71,000 clones, around nine tenths seen once. The sample comprised peripheral blood. The receptors stem from a woman between 18 and 29 years old with acute or convalescent COVID-19.

This chain joins TRBV12-3 or TRBV12-4 and TRBJ1-2, with 7 bases that match TRBD1. CDR3 length equals 13 residues. V shed 3 bases and J 4 bases; nucleotides not matched to a gene: 2. This CDR3 is CASSLGQSYGYTF. Written as DNA, the CDR3 is TGTGCCAGCAGTTTGGGACAGAGCTATGGCTACACCTTC.

J is TRBJ2-2 and V is TRBV12-5; 8 bases agree with TRBD2. CDR3 length equals 21 residues. J gave up 0 bases and V 4 bases, and 19 bases lay outside the gene matches. Germline V gene data show CDR1 as LGHNT and CDR2 as FRNRAP. CDR3 nucleotides: TGTGCTAGTGGTTCGAAAACTCGACCGGGACTAGTAAATGCGAACACCGGGGAGCTGTTTTTT. This codes for CASGSKTRPGLVNANTGELFF.

The chain is built from TRBV7-2 and TRBJ2-1, with 7 bases aligning to TRBD2. Looked up from germline, CDR1 is SGHTA and CDR2 is FQGNSA. The junction had 15 bases not matched to a gene; V was cut back by 1 base and J by 12 bases. This CDR3 is built from 16 residues. The CDR3 DNA follows: TGTGCCAGCAGCTTAGAGAGGCGGGAGAGTGGGATAGGGCAGTTCTTC. This sequence encodes CASSLERRESGIGQFF.

The J gene is TRBJ2-2, the V gene TRBV7-6; 12 positions match TRBD2. This CDR3 spans 19 amino acids. V lost 6 bases, J lost 4 bases, and 15 bases stayed unmatched. CDR1 SGHVS and CDR2 FNYEAQ come from the germline V gene. The CDR3 region has the DNA TGTGCCAGCAGGCCAACTAGCGGGAGGACCAATCGAGGCACCGGGGAGCTGTTTTTT. Its translation is CASRPTSGRTNRGTGELFF.

Here the CDR3 DNA reads TGTGCCAGCAGCTTGGCCGTAGTGGGAGGCCTGAACACTGAAGCTTTCTTT. Translating gives CASSLAVVGGLNTEAFF. The chain joins TRBV5-5 to TRBJ1-1; D is unresolved. The V gene's germline CDR1 is SGHKS and CDR2 YYEKEE (reference sequence). Trimming shortened V by 0 bases and J by 0 bases, and 15 bases separated the two germline ends. This CDR3 contains 17 residues.

This rearrangement joins TRBV6-5 to TRBJ1-4, with 9 bases fitting TRBD1. CDR3 length: 14 residues. Germline loops: CDR1 MNHEY, CDR2 SVGAGI. V was clipped by 6 bases and J by 8 bases; unmatched bases: 7. The CDR3 spells CASSRDREDEKLFF. The DNA for the CDR3 is TGTGCCAGCAGCCGGGACAGGGAAGACGAAAAACTGTTTTTT.

The rearrangement links TRBV2 to TRBJ1-4; D unclear. Germline CDR1 reads SNHLY; CDR2 reads FYNNEI. The CDR3 has 13 residues. Trimming pared 6 bases from V and 5 bases from J, leaving 10 bases between. The CDR3 sequence is CASRAARNEKLFF. The CDR3 DNA reads TGTGCCAGCAGGGCCGCCCGCAATGAAAAACTGTTTTTT. The whole variable domain, filled in from reference TRBV2 and TRBJ1-4, reads EPEVTQTPSHQVTQMGQEVILRCVPISNHLYFYWYRQILGQKVEFLVSFYNNEISEKSEIFDDQFSVERPDGSNFTLKIRSTKLEDSAMYFCASRAARNEKLFFGSGTQLSVL.

The chain employs TRBV7-2 and TRBJ1-5; 7 nucleotides line up with TRBD1. This CDR3 spans 15 amino acids. With 5 bases clipped from V and 3 bases from J, the junction kept 7 bases outside the gene matches. Germline CDR1 and CDR2: SGHTA and FQGNSA. Here the CDR3 reads CASSERQGNNQPQHF. In nucleotides, the CDR3 is TGTGCCAGCAGCGAAAGACAGGGAAACAATCAGCCCCAGCATTTT.

This sequence joins TRBV5-8 and TRBJ2-1, with 9 bases aligning to TRBD1. V dropped 4 bases and J dropped 6; count of bases not matched to a gene: 5. This CDR3 is built from 14 residues. Germline V lookup: CDR1 SGHTS, CDR2 YDEGEE. The CDR3 loop reads CASSTGGRLNEQFF. In nucleotides, the CDR3 is TGTGCCAGCAGCACAGGGGGCCGGCTCAATGAGCAGTTCTTC.

This clone counts as large. The V call is TRBV5-1, the J call TRBJ2-2; 7 nucleotides align to TRBD1. V dropped 5 bases and J dropped 7; count of bases not matched to a gene: 8. This CDR3 region has 14 residues. Germline V gene lookup returns CDR1 SGHRS and CDR2 YFSETQ. The CDR3 reads CASSGQGEGGELFF. CDR3 bases: TGCGCCAGCAGTGGGCAGGGGGAAGGCGGGGAGCTGTTTTTT.

The chain is built from TRBV7-9 and TRBJ1-4, with 8 bases matching TRBD1. The V segment lost 2 bases and the J segment 7 bases; nucleotides outside the gene matches: 18. Germline lookup yields CDR1 SEHNR and CDR2 FQNEAQ (reference sequence). This CDR3 is 19 amino acids long. CDR3 bases: TGTGCCAGCAGCTTAAAAAGGACAGGGTGGCTGGGTGATGGTGAAAAACTGTTTTTT. Its translation: CASSLKRTGWLGDGEKLFF.

V usage is TRBV24-1 and J usage is TRBJ2-3; weak D call: TRBD2 (5 bases). Germline CDR1 KGHDR, CDR2 SFDVKD. V gave up 0 bases and J gave up 2 bases, with 11 bases separating them. There are 16 residues in the CDR3. CDR3 nucleotides: TGTGCCACCAGTGATTTGGGGCCAGACTACACAGATACGCAGTATTTT. Encoded protein: CATSDLGPDYTDTQYF.

V and J are TRBV6-5 and TRBJ2-3, with 7 bases that match TRBD2. This CDR3 contains 15 residues. J was trimmed by 6 bases and V by 6 bases; bases with no gene match: 12. Germline loops: CDR1 MNHEY, CDR2 SVGAGI. CDR3: CASSPQEAGSDTQYF. In DNA form, the CDR3 reads TGTGCCAGCAGCCCACAGGAAGCGGGGTCGGATACGCAGTATTTT.

The rearrangement joins TRBV6-5 to TRBJ1-1, with a possible D match to TRBD1 (5 bases). Germline values: CDR1 MNHEY, CDR2 SVGAGI. This CDR3 has 13 residues. With 6 bases removed from V and 1 base from J, the gap between germline ends came to 9 bases. The CDR3 coding sequence is TGTGCCAGCAGCCGAGACAGGAACACTGAAGCTTTCTTT. Residues: CASSRDRNTEAFF.

This chain connects TRBV18 to TRBJ1-2; 10 positions agree with TRBD1. CDR1 KGHSH and CDR2 LQKENI come from the germline V gene. V lost 2 bases, J lost 8 bases, and 5 bases stayed unmatched. The CDR3 loop spans 14 amino acids. CDR3 sequence: CASSPSPGQGGYTF. CDR3 in DNA: TGTGCCAGCTCACCAAGTCCGGGACAGGGGGGCTACACCTTC.

The genes are TRBV9 and TRBJ1-2, with 8 nucleotides matching TRBD1. This CDR3 is built from 16 residues. V lost 4 bases to trimming and J lost 2 bases; unmatched junction nucleotides: 10. Germline CDR1 and CDR2: SGDLS and YYNGEE. Here the CDR3 reads CASSSAAGGGNYGYTF. CDR3 nucleotide sequence: TGTGCCAGCAGCTCCGCTGCAGGGGGCGGGAACTATGGCTACACCTTC.

V and J are TRBV18 and TRBJ1-2; possible D gene TRBD1, 6 bases. V lost 1 base and J 7 bases, leaving 19 bases between the germline ends. The CDR3 contains 16 residues. The germline V gene has CDR1 KGHSH and CDR2 LQKENI. The CDR3 reads CASSPLNRDFIGGYTF. CDR3 in DNA: TGTGCCAGCTCACCACTTAACAGGGATTTTATTGGTGGCTACACCTTC.

The chain joins TRBV11-2 to TRBJ1-1; no clear D. V shed 3 bases and J shed 6 bases, with 8 bases lying between them. The CDR3 extends over 12 amino acids. Germline lookup yields CDR1 SGHAT and CDR2 FQNNGV. The CDR3 nucleotides read TGTGCCAGCAGCTTTGGAACAGCTGAAGCTTTCTTT. Translating gives CASSFGTAEAFF.

The chain has TRBV15 and TRBJ2-2; 11 nucleotides line up with TRBD2. V shed 5 bases and J 2 bases; nucleotides not matched to a gene: 7. The germline V gene has CDR1 LNHNV and CDR2 YYDKDF (reference sequence). This CDR3 region has 17 residues. CDR3 amino acids: CATSLPTSGVNTGELFF. In DNA, the CDR3 is TGTGCCACCAGCCTCCCGACTAGCGGGGTTAACACCGGGGAGCTGTTTTTT.

This chain uses TRBV5-1 with TRBJ1-2; TRBD1 matches at 12 bases. Looked up from germline, CDR1 is SGHRS and CDR2 is YFSETQ. Trimming removed 0 bases from V and 5 bases from J; junction bases left unmatched: 5. The CDR3 totals 16 residues. The CDR3 region is CASSLEGTGGLYGYTF. The CDR3 bases are TGCGCCAGCAGCTTGGAAGGGACAGGGGGCCTTTATGGCTACACCTTC.

The rearrangement links TRBV7-9 to TRBJ2-2; D not resolved. This CDR3 is 17 amino acids long. Trimming took off 4 bases at V and 0 bases at J, with 15 bases between the two ends. The V gene's germline CDR1 is SEHNR and CDR2 FQNEAQ (reference sequence). DNA for the CDR3: TGTGCCAGCAGCTATCGAGGCGGCAGTACGAACACCGGGGAGCTGTTTTTT. This gives the protein CASSYRGGSTNTGELFF.

CDR3 loop: CASGSYPGQGANEQYF. The DNA of the CDR3 is TGTGCCAGCGGATCATATCCGGGACAGGGGGCAAACGAGCAGTACTTC. V and J are TRBV27 and TRBJ2-7, with 12 bases aligning to TRBD1. Germline V gene data show CDR1 as MNHEY and CDR2 as SMNVEV (reference sequence). CDR3 length: 16 amino acids. The ends lost 8 bases at V and 5 bases at J; junction bases unmatched: 13.

In DNA form, the CDR3 reads TGTGCCAGCAGCTTGGCGGCTAGCGGAACGGGACAAGAGACCCAGTACTTC. It codes for CASSLAASGTGQETQYF. The rearrangement links TRBV5-5 to TRBJ2-5; 7 nucleotides agree with TRBD2. The CDR3 length is 17 residues. Germline CDR1 reads SGHKS; CDR2 reads YYEKEE (reference sequence). V gave up 0 bases and J gave up 2 bases; unmatched junction bases: 10.

V and J are TRBV7-2 and TRBJ1-1; 9 nucleotides match TRBD1. After removal of 5 bases from V and 5 bases from J, the junction contained 12 bases not matched to a gene. Germline CDR1 and CDR2: SGHTA and FQGNSA. This CDR3 region has 16 residues. CDR3 sequence: CASSQLTGGAGTEAFF. CDR3 DNA: TGTGCCAGCAGCCAGTTAACAGGGGGCGCAGGAACTGAAGCTTTCTTT.

The J gene is TRBJ2-7, the V gene TRBV2; D might be TRBD1 (6 bases). Trimming removed 11 bases from V and 0 bases from J, with 14 bases in between. Germline V gene data show CDR1 as SNHLY and CDR2 as FYNNEI. The CDR3 runs to 13 residues. For the CDR3, the DNA is TGTGCCTGCGGTTGGGGGCCCTCCTACGAGCAGTACTTC. This sequence encodes CACGWGPSYEQYF.

This chain joins TRBV5-1 and TRBJ2-7, with 10 nucleotides matching TRBD2. CDR3 length: 16 residues. CDR1 is SGHRS, CDR2 YFSETQ, per germline. The ends lost 5 bases at V and 4 bases at J; junction bases unmatched: 12. CDR3 region: CASRPSGGPSTYEQYF. CDR3 nucleotides: TGCGCCAGCAGGCCTAGCGGGGGCCCATCGACTTACGAGCAGTACTTC.

The CDR3 bases are TGTGCCAGCAGTCCACTAAACACTGAAGCTTTCTTT. Amino acids: CASSPLNTEAFF. V usage is TRBV28 and J usage is TRBJ1-1, with unresolved D. Germline lookup yields CDR1 MDHEN and CDR2 SYDVKM. This CDR3 has 12 residues. V lost 5 bases to trimming and J lost 2 bases, with 6 bases between them.